This T cell receptor beta chain is drawn from a study of T cell repertoires in cytomegalovirus infection. Study results and limitations: CMV carriers having the relevant HLA were flagged by cumulative public TCR beta family frequency.

V lost 7 bases, J lost 5 bases, and 4 bases stayed unmatched. The V gene's germline CDR1 is SGHAT and CDR2 FQNNGV. CDR3 length: 14 amino acids. TCRdb re-called the reads with MiXCR, one entry per CDR3 protein. Here the sample spans some 800,000 distinct CDR3 sequences, approximately 29% being singletons. Remarks on this clonotype: Its antigen is unidentified.

V usage is TRBV11-2 and J usage is TRBJ2-1; 11 positions match TRBD2. The sample in question was cultured CD8+ T cells from PBMCs, obtained from culture after CMV antigen stimulation. This sequence was found in a human donor in good health (CMV status not recorded). Some clones in this sample may be carry-over from other donors' samples. CDR3 protein: CASISGGGHNEQFF. CDR3 coding DNA: TGTGCCAGCATTAGCGGGGGGGGCCACAATGAGCAGTTCTTC.